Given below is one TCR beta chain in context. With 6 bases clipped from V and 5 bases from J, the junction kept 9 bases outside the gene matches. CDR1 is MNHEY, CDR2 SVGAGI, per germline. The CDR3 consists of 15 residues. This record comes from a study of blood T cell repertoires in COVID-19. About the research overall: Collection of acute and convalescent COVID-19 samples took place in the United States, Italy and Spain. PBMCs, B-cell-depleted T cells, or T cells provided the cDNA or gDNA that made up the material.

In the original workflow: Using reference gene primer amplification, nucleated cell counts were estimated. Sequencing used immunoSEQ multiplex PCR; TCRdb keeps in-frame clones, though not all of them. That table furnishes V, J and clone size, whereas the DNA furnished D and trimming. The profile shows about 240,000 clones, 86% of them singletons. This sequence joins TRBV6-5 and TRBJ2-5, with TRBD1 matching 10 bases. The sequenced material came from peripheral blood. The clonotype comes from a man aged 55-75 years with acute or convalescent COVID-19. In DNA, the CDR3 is TGTGCCAGCAGCCGCCGGGACAGGGGCATGGAGACCCAGTACTTC. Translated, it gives CASSRRDRGMETQYF.